Below are 17 T cell receptor beta chains sequenced from a single sample in a study of T-cell reconstitution after alpha-beta-depleted transplantation in children. It was with unique molecular identifiers that the TCRbeta library was prepared. MiXCR, applied by TCRdb to the PCR reads, yields one record per CDR3 protein. This table has 500,000 to 600,000 distinct CDR3 sequences, about 17% appearing once. The specimen was PBMCs from the stem cell graft donor, collected from the stem cell graft. The source is a human donor who donated a stem cell graft to a child with acute lymphoblastic leukemia.

This clonotype came up a few times. The chain recombines TRBV29-1 with TRBJ1-1; TRBD1 aligns across 7 bases. CDR3 size: 12 residues. Germline assignment: CDR1 SQVTM and CDR2 ANQGSEA. Losses at the gene ends were 3 bases for V and 4 bases for J; bases not matched to a gene: 2. The CDR3 DNA follows: TGCAGCGTTGATGACAGGGTCACTGAAGCTTTCTTT. Encoded protein: CSVDDRVTEAFF.

This clonotype was recorded a few times. The rearrangement joins TRBV10-3 to TRBJ2-5; the D is unclear. CDR3 length equals 14 residues. From germline, CDR1 is ENHRY and CDR2 SYGVKD. V was trimmed by 10 bases and J by 0 bases, leaving 15 bases between them. The CDR3 DNA reads as TGTGCCACCCGGCTGGCCGGGTACCAAGAGACCCAGTACTTC. Encoded protein: CATRLAGYQETQYF.

A few counts support this clonotype. This CDR3 is CSARDIHNRNQPQHF. The CDR3 nucleotides read TGCAGTGCTAGAGATATCCACAATCGGAATCAGCCCCAGCATTTT. The chain employs TRBV20-1 and TRBJ1-5; no reliable D call. V lost 0 bases and J lost 4, with 13 bases in between. Germline V CDR1 and CDR2: DFQATT, SNEGSKA (reference sequence). CDR3 length equals 15 residues.

This clonotype was seen ten or more times. The J gene is TRBJ1-1, the V gene TRBV5-1; D unclear. The length of the CDR3 is 13 residues. Germline CDR1 reads SGHRS; CDR2 reads YFSETQ. The V gene lost 1 base and the J gene lost 1 base, with 5 bases spanning the gap. The CDR3 here is CASSLISNTEAFF. The CDR3 DNA sequence: TGCGCCAGCAGCTTGATTTCGAACACTGAAGCTTTCTTT.

The rearrangement joins TRBV4-2 to TRBJ2-1, with D tentatively TRBD2 (6 bases). CDR1 is LGHNA, CDR2 YNFKEQ, per germline. This CDR3 contains 14 residues. V gave up 4 bases and J gave up 8 bases, with 15 bases separating them. CDR3 in DNA: TGTGCCAGCAGCCCTAAACGGGGGAGAGATGAGCAGTTCTTC. Translation gives CASSPKRGRDEQFF.

The V and J genes are TRBV29-1 and TRBJ2-3, with D tentatively TRBD1 or TRBD2 (7 bases each). V lost 3 bases to trimming and J lost 4 bases, with 14 bases between them. The CDR3 runs 14 residues. The germline V gene encodes CDR1 SQVTM and CDR2 ANQGSEA. The CDR3 sequence: CSVEGRGGPDTQYF. The CDR3 coding sequence is TGCAGCGTTGAGGGCAGGGGGGGTCCAGATACGCAGTATTTT.

The chain carries TRBV20-1 and TRBJ1-1, with 8 bases fitting TRBD1. V lost 6 bases and J lost 10; bases outside the gene matches: 7. CDR3 length: 11 amino acids. The germline CDR1 and CDR2 sequences are DFQATT and SNEGSKA (reference sequence). The CDR3 loop reads CSAQQGVTAFF. The CDR3 DNA reads as TGCAGTGCGCAACAGGGGGTCACAGCTTTCTTT.

The table lists this clonotype with a few counts. This chain connects TRBV12-5 to TRBJ2-3, with TRBD2 matching 9 bases. The CDR3 extends over 15 amino acids. Germline V gives CDR1 LGHNT, CDR2 FRNRAP. The V gene end was trimmed by 5 bases and the J gene end by 6 bases; junction bases not matched to a gene: 9. The CDR3 sequence is CASGQQTSGPDTQYF. CDR3 DNA: TGTGCTAGTGGTCAGCAGACTAGCGGCCCGGATACGCAGTATTTT.

The V gene is TRBV11-2, the J gene TRBJ2-1, with 9 bases identical to TRBD2. The CDR3 extends over 17 amino acids. V lost 5 bases, J lost 4 bases, and 12 bases stayed unmatched. Germline-derived CDR1 and CDR2 are SGHAT and FQNNGV. CDR3 in amino acids: CASSPIPGSGRYNEQFF. The CDR3 region has the DNA TGTGCCAGCAGCCCCATCCCCGGAAGCGGGAGGTACAATGAGCAGTTCTTC.

V and J are TRBV2 and TRBJ1-1; D gene uncertain. Trimming removed 7 bases at V and 0 bases at J, with 21 bases between. Germline V lookup: CDR1 SNHLY, CDR2 FYNNEI. CDR3 length: 17 residues. The CDR3 DNA reads TGTGCCAGCAAACGAAATTCGGATTTAGCCATGAACACTGAAGCTTTCTTT. This gives the protein CASKRNSDLAMNTEAFF.

The chain carries TRBV4-1 and TRBJ1-1; D remains unclear. Germline lookup yields CDR1 MGHRA and CDR2 YSYEKL. The ends were cut back, 1 base at V and 7 bases at J, with 13 bases in the middle. The CDR3 loop spans 14 amino acids. CDR3 region: CASSQGEGWYEAFF. The CDR3 DNA follows: TGCGCCAGCAGCCAAGGAGAGGGATGGTATGAAGCTTTCTTT.

V and J are TRBV3-1 and TRBJ2-2, with D tentatively TRBD2 (6 bases). The CDR3 is 17 residues long. Germline loops: CDR1 LGHDT, CDR2 YNNKEL (reference sequence). Deletions cut 2 bases from V and 7 bases from J, with 20 bases between. The DNA for the CDR3 is TGTGCCAGCAGCCAAAGACGGGAGTTCGTGTCTGACGGGGAGCTGTTTTTT. This sequence encodes CASSQRREFVSDGELFF.

There are a few counts of this clonotype. The chain uses TRBV4-2 and TRBJ2-7, with TRBD2 matching 9 bases. Germline V gene sequence: CDR1 LGHNA, CDR2 YNFKEQ. This CDR3 has 16 residues. V was clipped by 3 bases and J by 1 base; unmatched bases: 7. CDR3 sequence: CASSHSSGSPSYEQYF. The CDR3 DNA sequence: TGTGCCAGCAGCCATAGTAGCGGGAGCCCGTCCTACGAGCAGTACTTC.

This clonotype was observed a few times. V and J are TRBV7-8 and TRBJ1-2, with D perhaps matching TRBD1 (6 bases). The CDR3 consists of 16 residues. Trimming stripped 1 base from V and 5 bases from J, with 17 bases between. CDR1 and CDR2 from the germline V gene are SGHVS and FQNEAQ. The CDR3 bases are TGTGCCAGCAGCTTAGAGCGCGGCAGGGGCGGATATGGCTACACCTTC. This translates into CASSLERGRGGYGYTF.

This clonotype appeared a few times. The CDR3 sequence is CASSQRLAGDEQFF. CDR3 DNA sequence: TGTGCCAGCAGCCAAAGACTAGCAGGGGATGAGCAGTTCTTC. This chain uses TRBV4-2 with TRBJ2-1, with D possibly being TRBD2 (7 bases). There are 14 residues in the CDR3. Trimming shortened V by 2 bases and J by 8 bases, and 13 bases separated the two germline ends. Germline V gene sequence: CDR1 LGHNA, CDR2 YNFKEQ.

This clonotype came up a few times. This sequence joins TRBV18 and TRBJ2-7, with 8 bases matching TRBD1. Germline loops: CDR1 KGHSH, CDR2 LQKENI. The ends lost 2 bases at V and 5 bases at J; junction bases unmatched: 8. This CDR3 has 15 residues. Written as DNA, the CDR3 is TGTGCCAGCTCACCAGCTCAAGGACAGGGCGACGAGCAGTACTTC. Translation gives CASSPAQGQGDEQYF.

This clonotype has only a few counts. The gene calls are TRBV6-1 and TRBJ1-1; possibly TRBD1 for D (5 bases). The ends were cut back, 7 bases at V and 5 bases at J, with 20 bases in the middle. CDR1 MNHNS and CDR2 SASEGT come from the germline V gene. CDR3 size: 15 residues. The CDR3 loop reads CASIPPGTGGTEAFF. Written as DNA, the CDR3 is TGTGCCAGCATCCCGCCCGGGACCGGGGGGACTGAAGCTTTCTTT.